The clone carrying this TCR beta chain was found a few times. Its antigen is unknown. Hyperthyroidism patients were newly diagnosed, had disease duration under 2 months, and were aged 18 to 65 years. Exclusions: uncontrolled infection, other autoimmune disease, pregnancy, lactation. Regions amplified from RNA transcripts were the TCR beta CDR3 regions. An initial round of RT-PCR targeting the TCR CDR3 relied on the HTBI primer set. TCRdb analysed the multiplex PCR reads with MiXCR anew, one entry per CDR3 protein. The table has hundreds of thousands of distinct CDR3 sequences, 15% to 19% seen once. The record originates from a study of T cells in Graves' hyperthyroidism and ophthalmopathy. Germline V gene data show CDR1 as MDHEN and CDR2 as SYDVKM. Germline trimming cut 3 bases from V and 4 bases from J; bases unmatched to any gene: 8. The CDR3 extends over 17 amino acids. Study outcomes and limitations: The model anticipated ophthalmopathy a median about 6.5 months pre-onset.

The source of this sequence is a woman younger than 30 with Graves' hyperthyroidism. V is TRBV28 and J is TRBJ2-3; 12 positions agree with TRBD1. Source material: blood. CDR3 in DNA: TGTGCCAGCAGTTTCCGGGACAGGGGGCGATTTCCAGATACGCAGTATTTT. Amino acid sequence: CASSFRDRGRFPDTQYF.